The 8 T cell receptor beta chains reported below all come from one sample, sequenced in a study of T cell changes during pregnancy in multiple sclerosis. Here immunoSEQ multiplex PCR was the method, and the copy in TCRdb shows in-frame clones only, minus some. In the table there are 26,000 or so clones, roughly 87% of which are singletons. The sequences come from CD8+ T cells from peripheral blood mononuclear cells, collected in the second trimester of pregnancy. These receptors all come from a female donor with multiple sclerosis, enrolled in a pregnancy study.

The chain joins TRBV6-4 to TRBJ2-3; TRBD1 aligns across 7 bases. From germline, CDR1 is MRHNA and CDR2 SNTAGT. The junction had 6 bases not matched to a gene; V was cut back by 0 bases and J by 0 bases. The CDR3 is 17 residues long. The CDR3 coding sequence is TGTGCCAGCAGTGACTCCCAAGGGGGCGGAAGCACAGATACGCAGTATTTT. It translates to CASSDSQGGGSTDTQYF.

The genes are TRBV7-2 and TRBJ2-7; TRBD2 aligns across 12 bases. Trimming cost V 6 bases and J 7 bases; bases outside gene matches: 13. Germline CDR1 SGHTA, CDR2 FQGNSA. CDR3 size: 16 residues. CDR3 sequence (DNA): TGTGCCAGCAGAGACACTAGCGGGGGGAGAGTTGGGGAGCAGTACTTC. This codes for CASRDTSGGRVGEQYF.

The chain links TRBV5-6 to TRBJ1-5, with a tentative D call TRBD1 (5 bases). Looked up from germline, CDR1 is SGHDT and CDR2 is YYEEEE. V was pared by 2 bases and J by 9 bases, with 9 bases between. The CDR3 runs 12 residues. DNA for the CDR3: TGTGCCAGCAGCTTCCCCGGGGGGCCCCAGCATTTT. Translation: CASSFPGGPQHF.

The genes are TRBV27 and TRBJ2-7; no definite D call. Germline CDR1 reads MNHEY; CDR2 reads SMNVEV (reference sequence). V was pared by 5 bases and J by 4 bases, with 30 bases between. This CDR3 is 19 amino acids long. The CDR3 loop is CASSLKIDINRDLSYEQYF. The CDR3 DNA reads TGTGCCAGCAGTCTAAAGATAGATATTAACAGAGACCTTTCTTACGAGCAGTACTTC.

Here the CDR3 reads CAWIWSYQETQYF. The CDR3 bases are TGTGCCTGGATCTGGAGCTACCAAGAGACCCAGTACTTC. The chain combines TRBV30 with TRBJ2-5; D ambiguous. The CDR3 runs to 13 residues. CDR1 and CDR2 (germline): GTSNPN, SVGIG (reference sequence). The V end lost 4 bases, the J end lost 0 bases, and 9 bases lay between the germline ends.

This chain joins TRBV4-2 and TRBJ1-5; D is possibly TRBD1 (6 bases). Germline values: CDR1 LGHNA, CDR2 YNFKEQ. The CDR3 has 18 residues. The V gene lost 1 base and the J gene lost 2 bases, with 18 bases spanning the gap. CDR3 coding DNA: TGTGCCAGCAGCCAAGGTCAGGGGTCGGGAATTGGCAATCAGCCCCAGCATTTT. Residues: CASSQGQGSGIGNQPQHF.

This clone has a single count. J is TRBJ2-7 and V is TRBV30, with 7 bases aligning to TRBD2. V lost 3 bases, J lost 2 bases, and 13 bases stayed unmatched. CDR1 is GTSNPN, CDR2 SVGIG, per germline (reference sequence). The CDR3 contains 16 residues. The CDR3 region is CAWSAGSGGSPYEQYF. The CDR3 DNA sequence: TGTGCCTGGAGCGCAGGTAGTGGCGGGAGTCCCTACGAGCAGTACTTC.

This clone occurred once. The J gene is TRBJ1-5, the V gene TRBV4-2, with TRBD1 matching over 7 bases. The CDR3 runs to 13 residues. J gave up 7 bases and V 2 bases, and 2 bases lay outside the gene matches. From germline, CDR1 is LGHNA and CDR2 YNFKEQ. The CDR3 bases are TGTGCCAGCAGCCAACACAGGGGCCAGCCCCAGCATTTT. Translating gives CASSQHRGQPQHF.